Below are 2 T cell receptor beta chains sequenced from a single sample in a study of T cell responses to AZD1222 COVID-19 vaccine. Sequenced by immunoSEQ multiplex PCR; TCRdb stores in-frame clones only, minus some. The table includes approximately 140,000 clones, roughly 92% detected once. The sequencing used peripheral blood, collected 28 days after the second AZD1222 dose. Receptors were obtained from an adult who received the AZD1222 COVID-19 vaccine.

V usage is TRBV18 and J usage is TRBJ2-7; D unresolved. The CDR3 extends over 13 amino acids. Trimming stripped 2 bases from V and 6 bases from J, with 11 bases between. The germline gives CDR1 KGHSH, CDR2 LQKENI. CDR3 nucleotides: TGTGCCAGCTCACCAGAATCCCTGATCGAGCAGTACTTC. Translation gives CASSPESLIEQYF.

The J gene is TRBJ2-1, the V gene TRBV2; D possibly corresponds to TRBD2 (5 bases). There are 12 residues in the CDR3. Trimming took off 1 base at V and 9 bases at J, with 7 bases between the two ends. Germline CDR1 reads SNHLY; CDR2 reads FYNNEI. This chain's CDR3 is CASSEERAEQFF. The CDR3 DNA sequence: TGTGCCAGCAGTGAAGAGAGGGCTGAGCAGTTCTTC.